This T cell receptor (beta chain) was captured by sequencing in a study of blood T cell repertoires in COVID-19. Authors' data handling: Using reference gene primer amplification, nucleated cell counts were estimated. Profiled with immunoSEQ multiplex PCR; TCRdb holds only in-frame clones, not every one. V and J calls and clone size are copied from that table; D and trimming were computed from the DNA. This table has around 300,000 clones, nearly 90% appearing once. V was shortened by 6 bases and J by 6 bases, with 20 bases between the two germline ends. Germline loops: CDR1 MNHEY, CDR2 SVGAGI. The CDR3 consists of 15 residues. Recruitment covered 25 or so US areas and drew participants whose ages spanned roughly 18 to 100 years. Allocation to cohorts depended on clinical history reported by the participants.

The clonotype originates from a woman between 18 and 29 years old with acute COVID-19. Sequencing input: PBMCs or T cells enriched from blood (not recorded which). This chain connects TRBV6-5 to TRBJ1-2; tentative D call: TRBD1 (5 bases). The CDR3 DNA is TGTGCCAGCAGCCCCAGGGCTGATGTTGAGGATGGCTACACCTTC. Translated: CASSPRADVEDGYTF.